The 8 T cell receptor beta chains below were found in one sample sequenced in a study of CD8 T cells in Susac syndrome. Reverse transcription used roughly 0.45 to 1 ug RNA and random hexamers. TCRdb called the immunoSEQ multiplex PCR reads again in MiXCR, with one record for every CDR3 protein. Among approximately 260,000 distinct CDR3 sequences listed, 90% to 97% were seen once. The sequencing sample was made of CD4+ T cells from PBMCs. All receptors derive from a human donor with Susac syndrome.

In nucleotides, the CDR3 is TGCAGTGCTAGAGTCAGCGGGAGGGCTTGGGAGACCCAGTACTTC. Translated, it gives CSARVSGRAWETQYF. The chain couples TRBV20-1 to TRBJ2-5; 10 bases agree with TRBD2. The CDR3 covers 15 residues. Trimming cost V 1 base and J 5 bases; bases outside gene matches: 7. The germline gives CDR1 DFQATT, CDR2 SNEGSKA (reference sequence).

The genes are TRBV5-4 and TRBJ2-1; tentative D call: TRBD1 (6 bases). Trimming pared 1 base from V and 6 bases from J, leaving 14 bases between. The CDR3 extends over 15 amino acids. CDR1 is SGHNT and CDR2 is YYREEE in the germline V gene (reference sequence). CDR3 in DNA: TGTGCCAGCAGCTTGCCGGGACAAGGTGTCAATGAGCAGTTCTTC. This codes for CASSLPGQGVNEQFF.

CDR3 loop: CASSPPLGTGGFRAGANVLTF. CDR3 nucleotides: TGTGCCAGCAGCCCCCCTCTCGGGACAGGGGGATTTAGGGCTGGGGCCAACGTCCTGACTTTC. The chain employs TRBV7-8 and TRBJ2-6, with TRBD1 matching over 11 bases. The CDR3 spans 21 residues. Germline CDR1 and CDR2: SGHVS and FQNEAQ. Germline trimming cut 5 bases from V and 2 bases from J; bases unmatched to any gene: 17.

The chain couples TRBV20-1 to TRBJ1-2; tentatively, D is TRBD1 (6 bases). CDR3 length equals 13 residues. With 1 base removed from V and 4 bases from J, the gap between germline ends came to 10 bases. The germline CDR1 and CDR2 sequences are DFQATT and SNEGSKA (reference sequence). This chain's CDR3 is CSARAGDRYGYTF. The CDR3 bases are TGCAGTGCTAGAGCAGGGGACCGCTATGGCTACACCTTC.

This clonotype has a single count. The CDR3: CASSLLLNQPQHF. The CDR3 bases are TGTGCCAGCAGCTTGTTACTAAATCAGCCCCAGCATTTT. This rearrangement joins TRBV5-6 to TRBJ1-5, with D unresolved. Trimming stripped 1 base from V and 4 bases from J, with 6 bases between. In germline, CDR1 is SGHDT, CDR2 YYEEEE. The CDR3 is 13 amino acids.

The chain couples TRBV3-1 to TRBJ1-5; D remains ambiguous. CDR1 and CDR2 (germline): LGHDT, YNNKEL (reference sequence). This CDR3 contains 15 residues. Trimming pared 3 bases from V and 2 bases from J, leaving 11 bases between. The CDR3 sequence: CASSQGVSGNQPQHF. The CDR3 nucleotides read TGTGCCAGCAGCCAGGGTGTGTCCGGCAATCAGCCCCAGCATTTT.

CDR3 sequence: CASSSDLTRRPQHF. The CDR3 DNA reads TGTGCCAGCAGTTCCGACCTGACCCGACGGCCCCAGCATTTT. V is TRBV27 and J is TRBJ1-5; D gene uncertain. Germline V lookup: CDR1 MNHEY, CDR2 SMNVEV (reference sequence). Deletions cut 4 bases from V and 9 bases from J, with 16 bases between. This CDR3 spans 14 amino acids.

The genes are TRBV7-9 and TRBJ2-5, with D perhaps TRBD1 or TRBD2 (6 bases each). Germline values: CDR1 SEHNR, CDR2 FQNEAQ (reference sequence). Trimming pared 5 bases from V and 4 bases from J, leaving 23 bases between. The CDR3 length is 17 residues. This CDR3 is CASSARWGAPKGETQYF. The DNA of the CDR3 is TGTGCCAGCAGCGCTAGGTGGGGGGCACCCAAAGGAGAGACCCAGTACTTC.